These 25 T cell receptor beta chains share one sample of origin, sequenced in a study of blood T cell repertoires in COVID-19. Only in-frame clones appear in the TCRdb table, and some are missing; sequencing was by immunoSEQ multiplex PCR. The sample includes roughly 260,000 clones, about nine tenths of them seen just once. Sequencing was done on a sample of peripheral blood. Source of these receptors: a woman in her 50s who had recovered from COVID-19.

The chain combines TRBV5-1 with TRBJ1-4; 7 nucleotides line up with TRBD1. The CDR3 runs 13 residues. The germline CDR1 and CDR2 sequences are SGHRS and YFSETQ. The V and J ends lost 1 base and 6 bases, in that order; junction bases with no gene match: 0. The CDR3 DNA reads TGCGCCAGCAGCTTGCAGGGGGATGAAAAACTGTTTTTT. It translates to CASSLQGDEKLFF.

The chain has TRBV12-3 or TRBV12-4 and TRBJ1-3; TRBD1 matches at 9 bases. CDR3 size: 13 residues. The V segment lost 9 bases and the J segment 4 bases; nucleotides outside the gene matches: 4. DNA of the CDR3: TGTGCCAGTGGACAGGGGTTGGGAAACACCATATATTTT. Its protein is CASGQGLGNTIYF.

This chain links TRBV11-3 with TRBJ1-1, with a weak D call TRBD1 (5 bases). The germline V and J ends were trimmed by 2 bases and 1 base, with 8 bases remaining between them. This CDR3 is 14 amino acids long. CDR1 and CDR2 (germline): SGHNT, YENEEA. The CDR3 spells CASSLQGSNTEAFF. CDR3 DNA sequence: TGTGCCAGCAGCTTACAGGGTTCGAACACTGAAGCTTTCTTT.

This chain connects TRBV24-1 to TRBJ2-3; the match to TRBD2 covers 13 bases. The CDR3 totals 19 residues. V was pared by 5 bases and J by 0 bases, with 10 bases of the junction left unmatched. The germline V gene has CDR1 KGHDR and CDR2 SFDVKD. The CDR3 here is CATSGLAGGREISTDTQYF. CDR3 DNA sequence: TGTGCCACCAGTGGACTAGCGGGAGGAAGAGAGATTAGCACAGATACGCAGTATTTT.

This chain links TRBV27 with TRBJ2-7; the match to TRBD1 covers 8 bases. This CDR3 has 16 residues. Per germline, CDR1 MNHEY and CDR2 SMNVEV (reference sequence). V shed 3 bases and J 5 bases; nucleotides not matched to a gene: 12. CDR3 sequence reads: CASSFFPRQGNHEQYF. The CDR3 DNA reads as TGTGCCAGCAGTTTTTTCCCTAGACAGGGGAACCACGAGCAGTACTTC.

CDR3 sequence reads: CASSSTGNEQYF. The CDR3 DNA reads as TGTGCCAGCAGTTCGACAGGTAACGAGCAGTACTTC. The chain employs TRBV6-5 and TRBJ2-7; TRBD1 might be the D (6 bases). The ends were cut back, 4 bases at V and 5 bases at J, with 9 bases in the middle. Germline values: CDR1 MNHEY, CDR2 SVGAGI. The length of the CDR3 is 12 residues.

The chain joins TRBV27 to TRBJ1-5; 8 bases line up with TRBD1. Per germline, CDR1 MNHEY and CDR2 SMNVEV (reference sequence). The CDR3 runs to 13 residues. The ends lost 6 bases at V and 7 bases at J; junction bases unmatched: 5. The CDR3 protein is CASSRGRLQPQHF. In DNA, the CDR3 is TGTGCCAGCAGCAGGGGGCGTTTACAGCCCCAGCATTTT.

The chain employs TRBV6-2 or TRBV6-3 and TRBJ2-1, with 8 bases identical to TRBD2. The germline gives CDR1 MNHEY, CDR2 SVGEGT. The ends lost 0 bases at V and 3 bases at J; junction bases unmatched: 4. CDR3 size: 16 residues. The CDR3 nucleotides are TGTGCCAGCAGTTACTCATGGCTAGCGGGCTACAATGAGCAGTTCTTC. It encodes CASSYSWLAGYNEQFF.

This chain links TRBV6-4 with TRBJ1-6; a weak D match, TRBD1 (6 bases). The V gene lost 5 bases and the J gene lost 4 bases, with 9 bases spanning the gap. Germline assignment: CDR1 MRHNA and CDR2 SNTAGT. CDR3 length: 14 residues. The DNA for the CDR3 is TGTGCCAGCAGTCCGGGACAATATAATTCACCCCTCCACTTT. Its translation: CASSPGQYNSPLHF.

The genes are TRBV27 and TRBJ2-7; weak D call: TRBD1 (5 bases). V lost 5 bases, J lost 4 bases, and 15 bases lay in between. The CDR3 totals 14 residues. The germline CDR1 and CDR2 sequences are MNHEY and SMNVEV (reference sequence). CDR3: CASSPHRGAYEQYF. As DNA, the CDR3 is TGTGCCAGCAGTCCCCACCGTGGGGCATACGAGCAGTACTTC.

The chain couples TRBV9 to TRBJ2-2; TRBD1 is a possible D gene (6 bases). The CDR3 runs to 13 residues. Trimming shortened V by 4 bases and J by 8 bases, and 12 bases separated the two germline ends. Germline loops: CDR1 SGDLS, CDR2 YYNGEE. CDR3: CASSTMDRGELFF. CDR3 nucleotides: TGTGCCAGCAGCACTATGGACAGAGGGGAGCTGTTTTTT.

The chain carries TRBV7-2 and TRBJ2-3, with 9 bases lining up with TRBD2. Germline-derived CDR1 and CDR2 are SGHTA and FQGNSA. With V trimmed by 4 bases and J by 7 bases, 9 bases remained unmatched. This CDR3 is 15 amino acids long. CDR3 amino acids: CASSSRRTSANTQYF. The CDR3 DNA reads TGTGCCAGCAGCTCGAGGAGGACTAGCGCAAATACGCAGTATTTT.

This chain joins TRBV7-9 and TRBJ2-7, with TRBD2 identical over 7 bases. The V segment lost 2 bases and the J segment 7 bases; nucleotides outside the gene matches: 5. The germline gives CDR1 SEHNR, CDR2 FQNEAQ (reference sequence). The CDR3 sequence is 13 residues long. The CDR3 reads CASSLWAGDEQYF. The CDR3 coding sequence is TGTGCCAGCAGCTTATGGGCGGGGGATGAGCAGTACTTC.

V gene TRBV19 combines with J gene TRBJ2-5, with TRBD1 matching over 9 bases. The CDR3 spans 16 residues. After removal of 3 bases from V and 4 bases from J, the junction contained 9 bases not matched to a gene. CDR1 and CDR2 from the germline V gene are LNHDA and SQIVND (reference sequence). The DNA for the CDR3 is TGTGCCAGTAGTATCAGGTCCGGACAGGGGAGAGAGACCCAGTACTTC. This gives the protein CASSIRSGQGRETQYF.

This clone was seen only a few times. The chain employs TRBV6-2 or TRBV6-3 and TRBJ1-2, with D possibly being TRBD1 (5 bases). Germline assignment: CDR1 MNHEY and CDR2 SVGEGT. The V end lost 6 bases, the J end lost 4 bases, and 12 bases lay between the germline ends. The CDR3 covers 13 residues. CDR3 in DNA: TGTGCCAGCAGCCTCTCGGGGGGCTATGGCTACACCTTC. Amino acid sequence: CASSLSGGYGYTF.

CDR3 coding DNA: TGTGCCTGGAGTGCCCACAGGGGGCCGAAAGATACGCAGTATTTT. Encoded protein: CAWSAHRGPKDTQYF. This chain joins TRBV30 and TRBJ2-3, with TRBD1 identical over 9 bases. This CDR3 has 15 amino acids. V dropped 1 base and J dropped 5; count of bases not matched to a gene: 7. Germline V gene sequence: CDR1 GTSNPN, CDR2 SVGIG (reference sequence).

This clone has only one observation. The genes are TRBV7-9 and TRBJ1-1; no clear D gene. Trimming took 3 bases from V and 0 from J, leaving 17 bases between them. The CDR3 is 17 amino acids. CDR1 and CDR2 (germline): SEHNR, FQNEAQ (reference sequence). The CDR3 sequence: CASSFSGGNVMNTEAFF. CDR3 nucleotide sequence: TGTGCCAGCAGCTTCTCCGGAGGAAATGTCATGAACACTGAAGCTTTCTTT.

This clone showed up just a few times. The J gene is TRBJ2-4, the V gene TRBV3-1 (or the pseudogene TRBV3-2), with TRBD2 as a possible D gene (7 bases). The CDR3 consists of 17 residues. V lost 0 bases and J lost 0, with 12 bases in between. Looked up from germline, CDR1 is LGHDT and CDR2 is YNNKEL (reference sequence). As DNA, the CDR3 is TGTGCCAGCAGCCAAGATAGAGGGGGGGTAGCCAAAAACATTCAGTACTTC. Protein: CASSQDRGGVAKNIQYF.

There are a few counts of this clone. This rearrangement joins TRBV18 to TRBJ1-6; 8 bases match TRBD1. After removal of 6 bases from V and 5 bases from J, the junction contained 6 bases not matched to a gene. This CDR3 is built from 15 residues. Germline V gene sequence: CDR1 KGHSH, CDR2 LQKENI. This chain's CDR3 is CASSSDRGNNSPLHF. The CDR3 nucleotides read TGTGCCAGCTCGTCAGACAGGGGTAATAATTCACCCCTCCACTTT.

This clone appeared a few times. The chain is built from TRBV3-1 (or the pseudogene TRBV3-2) and TRBJ2-7, with 7 bases matching TRBD1. Germline V CDR1 and CDR2: LGHDT, YNNKEL (reference sequence). This CDR3 has 14 amino acids. The junction had 4 bases not matched to a gene; V was cut back by 1 base and J by 4 bases. The CDR3 region has the DNA TGTGCCAGCAGCCAAGGGTTGGGACAGTACGAGCAGTACTTC. Protein sequence: CASSQGLGQYEQYF.

The rearrangement links TRBV2 to TRBJ1-2; D is perhaps TRBD1 (6 bases). CDR3 length equals 11 residues. V shed 7 bases and J shed 7 bases, with 10 bases lying between them. From germline, CDR1 is SNHLY and CDR2 FYNNEI. The CDR3 DNA sequence: TGTGCCAGCAATACAGGGCTTGGCTACACCTTC. It is translated as CASNTGLGYTF.

Worth noting for this clone: Other nucleotide sequences from this sample produce the same CDR3. The J gene is TRBJ1-4, the V gene TRBV4-1; 8 bases are shared with TRBD1. The germline gives CDR1 MGHRA, CDR2 YSYEKL. The CDR3 consists of 14 residues. V was pared by 4 bases and J by 7 bases, with 5 bases of the junction left unmatched. As DNA, the CDR3 is TGCGCCAGCAGCCCAGGACAGGGATCTGAAAAACTGTTTTTT. Its translation is CASSPGQGSEKLFF.

This clone has only a few counts. V is TRBV10-3 and J is TRBJ2-3, with a tentative D call TRBD2 (5 bases). The CDR3 covers 14 residues. V was cut by 6 bases and J by 6 bases, with 16 bases left in between. Germline CDR1 is ENHRY and CDR2 is SYGVKD. The CDR3 DNA is TGTGCCATCAGCGAGACGGGGAGTTGGGATACGCAGTATTTT. It translates to CAISETGSWDTQYF.

This clone was seen a few times. V gene TRBV27 combines with J gene TRBJ2-2, with TRBD1 identical over 11 bases. CDR3 length: 15 amino acids. Germline-derived CDR1 and CDR2 are MNHEY and SMNVEV (reference sequence). With 4 bases clipped from V and 3 bases from J, the junction kept 1 base outside the gene matches. CDR3 protein: CASSSGQGDTGELFF. CDR3 in DNA: TGTGCCAGCAGTTCGGGACAGGGGGACACCGGGGAGCTGTTTTTT.

The rearrangement links TRBV7-2 to TRBJ2-3; no definite D call. Germline lookup yields CDR1 SGHTA and CDR2 FQGNSA. The length of the CDR3 is 13 residues. V shed 2 bases and J shed 4 bases, with 7 bases lying between them. CDR3 in amino acids: CASSLRTSDTQYF. The DNA of the CDR3 is TGTGCCAGCAGCTTAAGAACTTCAGATACGCAGTATTTT.